This paragraph covers one T cell receptor beta chain sequence. Its matching antigen is unknown. This sample stems from a study of identical twins. Study-wide findings and caveats: Twins' excess sharing was less marked for out-of-frame beta sequences. Invariant MAIT and iNKT cells are populations that could partly confound zero-insertion analyses.

After template switching added a universal primer site, the resulting cDNA carried unique molecular identifiers. Using its own MiXCR run on the 5' RACE reads, TCRdb lists one record per CDR3 protein. The sample has more than 200,000 distinct CDR3 sequences, around 10% seen once. The CDR3 loop spans 14 amino acids. Per the germline V gene, CDR1 is WSHSY and CDR2 is SAAADI. After removal of 7 bases from V and 5 bases from J, the junction contained 11 bases not matched to a gene. The genes are TRBV10-2 and TRBJ2-7; 7 bases agree with TRBD1. The source of this sequence is a woman under 30 in good health. Sequencing was performed on memory (CD45RO+) T cells sorted from blood. The CDR3 sequence: CASTRQGRLNEQYF. Here the CDR3 DNA reads TGCGCCAGCACTAGACAGGGACGATTGAACGAGCAGTACTTC.